The subject of this entry is one T cell receptor (beta chain). The antigen remains unidentified. From germline, CDR1 is MDHEN and CDR2 SYDVKM. The CDR3 totals 16 residues. The ends were cut back, 8 bases at V and 6 bases at J, with 26 bases in the middle. Repertoires were generated with immunoSEQ multiplex PCR, while TCRdb's copy carries only in-frame clones and drops some. The profile shows fewer than 85,000 clones, roughly 90% of them singletons. This entry belongs to a study of cytomegalovirus exposure and HLA in healthy donors. Study details: The roughly 130 validation repertoires used the same platform as the approximately 670 first-cohort repertoires, a later analysis reported. Study findings and constraints: 164 TCR beta chains were listed as cytomegalovirus-associated. Cytomegalovirus status, reportedly, was diagnosed with high specificity and sensitivity by the classifier. The tendency of first-cohort TCR clusters to co-occur in the roughly 130 validation repertoires emerged from a later analysis.

The TCR comes from a woman aged 18-35 years in good health and CMV-seropositive. The rearrangement joins TRBV28 to TRBJ2-7; TRBD1 is a possible D gene (5 bases). The sequenced material came from PBMCs. CDR3 amino acids: CASLPVTTAPRGEQYF. The CDR3 DNA follows: TGTGCCAGCCTACCTGTTACGACAGCCCCGCGAGGCGAGCAGTACTTC.